The clone carrying this T cell receptor (beta chain) is labeled as large. Its cognate antigen is unknown. The treatment denotes: approximately 11-day PBMC culture with coronavirus spike peptide pools or control peptides (ViraFEST assay). The source of the sample is a study of vaccination and CD4 T cells after COVID-19. Findings and caveats of the study: Researchers report that a median approximately 87% of reactive clones in convalescent patients surfaced only post-vaccination.

Trimming took 1 base from V and 4 from J, leaving 7 bases between them. The CDR3 is 13 amino acids. Germline V gene sequence: CDR1 MNHNS, CDR2 SASEGT. Cultured CD4+ T cell DNA was sequenced using the Oncomine TCR Beta short-read assay. TCRdb recomputed calls from the PCR reads with MiXCR, one row per CDR3 protein. This repertoire shows about 3,900 distinct CDR3 sequences, 15% to 20% found once; its top ten account for 21%. Sequencing was done on a sample of CD4+ T cells from blood, cultured in vitro. V is TRBV6-1 and J is TRBJ1-2, with D unclear. The receptor's source is a human donor who had recovered from COVID-19. CDR3 region: CASSEGARYGYTF. For the CDR3, the DNA is TGTGCCAGCAGTGAAGGGGCCCGCTATGGCTACACCTTC.